This T cell receptor beta chain was found in a study of long-term antiretroviral therapy in people with HIV (dated by TCRdb to between 2021 and 2022). Concerning the study at large: Collection of the earliest samples took place about a decade ahead of the 2015 WHO recommendation for immediate ART, at a time when ART was typically delayed until CD4 counts fell. No cross-contamination during QIAcube processing was seen in test extractions of a monoclonal T-cell line run alongside approximately 36 polyclonal samples. The cohort contributed about 180 cryopreserved PBMC samples from around 33 adults with confirmed HIV infection, collected serially over a mean of roughly 6 years (range 1-12). A retrospective serial study tested whether ART initiation and durable HIV suppression were associated with changes in peripheral blood TRB repertoire composition and diversity. Of the roughly 30 participants with HIV, roughly twelve were female.

Worth noting for this clone: Its antigen specificity is not known. Base qualities are not at hand, and no much larger clone is one base apart.

Participants were included only if at least one PBMC sample before ART initiation and at least two post-ART samples were available. All participants with HIV were treated in the United States of America. Before DNA extraction, cryopreserved samples of roughly 1-11 million PBMC were thawed and then washed. At the time of the earliest PBMC sample, participants with HIV were aged between roughly 20 and 55 years. Per participant, PBMC samples came from 1-4 timepoints prior to ART initiation and 2-8 timepoints following ART initiation, for a median of 7 samples. For every participant, serial HIV viral load, CD4+ T-cell count, ART history and demographic data were obtained. Using a Qiagen kit on a QIAcube, genomic DNA was extracted from unsorted PBMC, with samples processed in batches of 12. The immunoSEQ hsTCRB v3.0 assay was used at survey level resolution for TRB variable region sequencing. TRB sequencing targeted a depth of about 35,000-50,000 T-cell genomes per sample. An Illumina MiSeq with a v3 150-cycle kit was used to sequence the pooled TRB libraries. Per the authors' processing: Repertoire analysis was performed in R inside a reproducible Nextflow workflow that covered QC, data transformation and analysis. LymphoSeq2, an R package for exploring AIRR-Seq data, was used to implement custom analyses. A handful of samples that produced fewer than 5000 total TRB sequences were removed, so 150 to 200 HIV repertoires were analyzed. Among the 188 retained HIV repertoires, about 59 were collected before ART initiation and about 130 were collected after ART initiation. Repertoires were downsampled to 5000 TRB nucleotide sequences, with summary statistics averaged over 100 downsampling iterations. TRB sequences were retained for analysis only if CDR3 regions of at least seven amino acids were present. Diversity was measured with a Shannon entropy-derived clonality score and the Gini coefficient. In the repertoire networks, any two of the top 5000 CDR3 amino acid sequences were linked whenever the two sequences differed by an edit distance of one. For TRB CDR3 amino acid sequences, GLIPH2 was used to predict antigen specificity groups and MHC restriction. CDR3 amino acid sequences were matched against VDJdb and McPAS-TCR to flag known CMV, EBV, HIV or tissue antigen associations. Pre-ART, post-ART and control groups were compared with Wilcoxon signed-rank tests and Holm-Bonferroni correction. As stored in TCRdb, this immuneACCESS dataset retains in-frame rearrangements with V and J assigned. A fraction of the clones does not appear; measured against another copy, unresolved V genes explain less than half of the discrepancy, and the remainder lacks a known reason. The V and J calls and the clone size are those of that table, but D and trimming were determined from the DNA. This sample has 30,000 to 40,000 clones in its table, and 60% to 75% of those were observed once. The top ten clones comprise around 3.7% of the sample.

Paper-wide results and their limitations: A significant increase in TRB diversity was found to be associated with ART initiation, although TRB diversity was observed to remain significantly below that of transplant donor controls even after long-term ART. Inferences about post-ART repertoire changes were limited because no data were available on ART adherence, viral resistance or therapy changes. Narrower CDR3 length ranges were observed in HIV repertoires than in controls, and an antigen-experienced repertoire with only a slight naive shift after ART was suggested by the network structure. Because pre-ART samples had limited cell numbers, unsorted PBMC were profiled rather than sorted CD4+ and CD8+ T cells. Owing to limited PBMC availability, only the TCR beta chain was sequenced, without alpha chain pairing. Samples dated from the mid-2000s to the late 2010s, and the ART regimens used may be less effective than current ones. Expanded TRB clones identified before ART initiation dominated the repertoire across all time points, though the dominance fluctuated and decreased in many PLHIV after ART.

The CDR3 spans 16 residues, from the cysteine through the phenylalanine. The retained sequence is limited to the CDR3, 48 bases, with the frame set at the first base. The germline V gene specifies SGDLS as CDR1 and YYNGEE as CDR2. Between the V and J ends, shortened by 3 bases and 7 bases respectively, the junction contains 20 bases. The receptor's source is a man aged 45-65 years with HIV. This receptor chain uses TRBV9 and TRBJ2-1; possibly the D gene is TRBD2, per 6 matching bases. The material sequenced was unsorted PBMCs, taken 3 years after starting antiretroviral therapy. The sequence in DNA is TGTGCCAGCAGCGACTATCTGGCGGGATATAGGAATGAGCAGTTCTTC. Its amino acids are CASSDYLAGYRNEQFF.